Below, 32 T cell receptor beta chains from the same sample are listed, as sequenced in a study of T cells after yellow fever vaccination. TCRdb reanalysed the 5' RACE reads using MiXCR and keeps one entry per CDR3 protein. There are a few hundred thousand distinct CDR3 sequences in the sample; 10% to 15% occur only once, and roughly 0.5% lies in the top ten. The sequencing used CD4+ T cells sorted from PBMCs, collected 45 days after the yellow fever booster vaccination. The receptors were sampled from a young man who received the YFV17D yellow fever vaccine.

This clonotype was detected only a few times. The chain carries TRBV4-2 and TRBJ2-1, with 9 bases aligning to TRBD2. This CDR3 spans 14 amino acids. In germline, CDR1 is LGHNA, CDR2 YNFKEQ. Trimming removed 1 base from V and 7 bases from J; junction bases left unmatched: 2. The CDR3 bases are TGTGCCAGCAGCCAAGTAAGCGGGGGGAATGAGCAGTTCTTC. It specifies CASSQVSGGNEQFF.

The CDR3 loop is CASSPLWDRENEQYF. In DNA form, the CDR3 reads TGTGCCAGCTCACCACTCTGGGACAGGGAGAACGAGCAGTACTTC. The chain has TRBV18 and TRBJ2-7, with 9 bases identical to TRBD1. The CDR3 sequence is 15 residues long. In germline, CDR1 is KGHSH, CDR2 LQKENI. V dropped 1 base and J dropped 5; count of bases not matched to a gene: 6.

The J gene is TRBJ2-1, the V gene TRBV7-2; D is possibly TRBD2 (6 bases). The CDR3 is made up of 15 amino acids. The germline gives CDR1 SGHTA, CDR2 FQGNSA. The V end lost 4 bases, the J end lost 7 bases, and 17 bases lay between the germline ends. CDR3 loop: CASSSFTERGNEQFF. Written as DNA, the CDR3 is TGTGCCAGCAGCTCATTTACGGAACGGGGGAATGAGCAGTTCTTC.

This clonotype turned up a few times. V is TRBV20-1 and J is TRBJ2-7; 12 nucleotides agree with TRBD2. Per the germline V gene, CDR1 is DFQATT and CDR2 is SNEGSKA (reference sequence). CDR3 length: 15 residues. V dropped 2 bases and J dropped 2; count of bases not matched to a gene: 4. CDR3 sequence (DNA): TGCAGTGCTAGAAGTCCTAGCGGGAGGGCCTACGAGCAGTACTTC. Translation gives CSARSPSGRAYEQYF.

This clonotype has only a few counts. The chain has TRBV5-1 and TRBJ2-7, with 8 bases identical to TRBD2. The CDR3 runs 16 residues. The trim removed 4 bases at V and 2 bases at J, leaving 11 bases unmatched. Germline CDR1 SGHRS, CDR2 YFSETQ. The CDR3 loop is CASSPRRPGLAYEQYF. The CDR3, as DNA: TGCGCCAGCAGCCCACGCCGACCGGGACTAGCCTACGAGCAGTACTTC.

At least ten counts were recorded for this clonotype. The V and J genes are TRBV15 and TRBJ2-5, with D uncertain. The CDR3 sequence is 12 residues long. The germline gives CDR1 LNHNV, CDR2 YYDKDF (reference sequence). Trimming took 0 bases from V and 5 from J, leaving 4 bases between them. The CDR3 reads CATSREGETQYF. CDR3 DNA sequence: TGTGCCACCAGCAGAGAAGGGGAGACCCAGTACTTC.

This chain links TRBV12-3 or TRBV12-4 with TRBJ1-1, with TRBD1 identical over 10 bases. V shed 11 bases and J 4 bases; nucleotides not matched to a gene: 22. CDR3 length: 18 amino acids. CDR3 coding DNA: TGTGCCTTCAGTTTGTGGAGGACAGGGGGTCCTGGCGGCACTGAAGCTTTCTTT. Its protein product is CAFSLWRTGGPGGTEAFF.

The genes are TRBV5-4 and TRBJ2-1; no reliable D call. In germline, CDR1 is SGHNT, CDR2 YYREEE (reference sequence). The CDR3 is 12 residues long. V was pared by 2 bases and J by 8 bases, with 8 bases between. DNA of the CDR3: TGTGCCAGCAGCTTTTGGAGAGATGAGCAGTTCTTC. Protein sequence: CASSFWRDEQFF.

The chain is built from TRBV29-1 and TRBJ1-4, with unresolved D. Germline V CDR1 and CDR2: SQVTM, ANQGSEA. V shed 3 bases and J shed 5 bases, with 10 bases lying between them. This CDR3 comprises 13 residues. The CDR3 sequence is CSVDLGSNEKLFF. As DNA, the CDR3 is TGCAGCGTTGACCTGGGTTCGAATGAAAAACTGTTTTTT.

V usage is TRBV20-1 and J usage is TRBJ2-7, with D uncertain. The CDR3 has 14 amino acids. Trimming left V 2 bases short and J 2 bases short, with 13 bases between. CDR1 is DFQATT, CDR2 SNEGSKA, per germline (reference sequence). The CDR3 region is CSARRGSAAYEQYF. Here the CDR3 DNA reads TGCAGTGCTAGAAGAGGTTCCGCCGCCTACGAGCAGTACTTC.

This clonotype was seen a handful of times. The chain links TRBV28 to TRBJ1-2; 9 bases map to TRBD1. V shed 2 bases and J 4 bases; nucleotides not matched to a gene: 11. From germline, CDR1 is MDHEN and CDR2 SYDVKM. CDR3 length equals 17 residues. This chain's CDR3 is CASSLSGTGRIGYGYTF. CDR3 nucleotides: TGTGCCAGCAGTTTAAGTGGGACAGGGCGGATAGGCTATGGCTACACCTTC.

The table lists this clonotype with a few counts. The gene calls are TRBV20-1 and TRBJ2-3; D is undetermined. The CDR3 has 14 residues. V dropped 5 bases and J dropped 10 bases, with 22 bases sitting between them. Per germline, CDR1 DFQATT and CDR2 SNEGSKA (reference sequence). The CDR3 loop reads CSASSVNPPVAQYF. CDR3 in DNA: TGCAGTGCTTCCTCCGTAAACCCCCCGGTGGCGCAGTATTTT.

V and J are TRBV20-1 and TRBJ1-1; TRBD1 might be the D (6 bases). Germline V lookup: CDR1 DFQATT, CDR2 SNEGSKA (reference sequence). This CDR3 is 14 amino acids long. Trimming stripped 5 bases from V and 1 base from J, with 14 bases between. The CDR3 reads CSAEAPGQNTEAFF. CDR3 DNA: TGCAGTGCTGAAGCTCCGGGACAGAACACTGAAGCTTTCTTT.

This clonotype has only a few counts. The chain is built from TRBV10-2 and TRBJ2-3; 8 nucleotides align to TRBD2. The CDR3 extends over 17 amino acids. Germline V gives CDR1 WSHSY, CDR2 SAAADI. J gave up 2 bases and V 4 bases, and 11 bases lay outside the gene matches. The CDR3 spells CASSGSGVAGPTDTQYF. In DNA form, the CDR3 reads TGCGCCAGCAGTGGCAGTGGCGTAGCGGGACCCACAGATACGCAGTATTTT.

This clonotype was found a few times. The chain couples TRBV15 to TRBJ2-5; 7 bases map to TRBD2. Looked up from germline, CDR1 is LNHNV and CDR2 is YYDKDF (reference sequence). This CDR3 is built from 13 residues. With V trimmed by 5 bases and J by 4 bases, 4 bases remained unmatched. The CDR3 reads CATSPGGRETQYF. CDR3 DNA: TGTGCCACCAGCCCCGGCGGGAGAGAGACCCAGTACTTC.

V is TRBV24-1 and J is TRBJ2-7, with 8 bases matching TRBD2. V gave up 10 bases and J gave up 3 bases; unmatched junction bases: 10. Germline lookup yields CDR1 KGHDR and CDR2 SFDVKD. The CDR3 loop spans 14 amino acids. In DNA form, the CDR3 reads TGTGCCACTCCGGGAAGGACTAGCCACTACGAGCAGTACTTC. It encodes CATPGRTSHYEQYF.

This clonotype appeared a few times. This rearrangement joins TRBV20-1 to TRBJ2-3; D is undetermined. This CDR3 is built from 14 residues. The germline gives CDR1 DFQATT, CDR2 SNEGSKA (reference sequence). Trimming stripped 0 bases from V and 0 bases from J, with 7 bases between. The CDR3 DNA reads TGCAGTGCTAGAGAGGATCCTAGCACAGATACGCAGTATTTT. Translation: CSAREDPSTDTQYF.

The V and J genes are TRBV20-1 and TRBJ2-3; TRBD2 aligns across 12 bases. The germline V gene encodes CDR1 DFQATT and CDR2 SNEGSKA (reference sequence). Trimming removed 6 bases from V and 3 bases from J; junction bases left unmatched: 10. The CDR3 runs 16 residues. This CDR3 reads CSAQSSGRGGTDTQYF. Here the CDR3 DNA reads TGCAGTGCACAATCTAGCGGGAGGGGGGGGACAGATACGCAGTATTTT.

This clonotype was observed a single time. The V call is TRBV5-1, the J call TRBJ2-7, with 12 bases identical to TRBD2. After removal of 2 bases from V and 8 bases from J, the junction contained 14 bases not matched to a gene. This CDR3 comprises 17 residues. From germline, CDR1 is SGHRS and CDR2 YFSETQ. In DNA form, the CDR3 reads TGCGCCAGCAGCTTCGGACTAGCGGGATCAATTTCATACAAGCAGTACTTC. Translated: CASSFGLAGSISYKQYF.

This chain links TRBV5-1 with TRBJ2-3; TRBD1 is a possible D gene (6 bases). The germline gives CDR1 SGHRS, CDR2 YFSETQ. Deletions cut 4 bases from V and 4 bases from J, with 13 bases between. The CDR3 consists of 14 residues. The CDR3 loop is CASSLRGFADTQYF. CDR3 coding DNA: TGCGCCAGCAGCCTCAGGGGTTTCGCAGATACGCAGTATTTT.

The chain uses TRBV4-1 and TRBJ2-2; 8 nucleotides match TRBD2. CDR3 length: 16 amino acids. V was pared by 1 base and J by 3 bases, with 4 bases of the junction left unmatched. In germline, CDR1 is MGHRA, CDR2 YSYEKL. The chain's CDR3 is CASSQAAGGYTGELFF. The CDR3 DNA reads TGCGCCAGCAGCCAAGCGGCGGGGGGCTACACCGGGGAGCTGTTTTTT.

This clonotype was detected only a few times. CDR3 DNA: TGTGCCAGCAGCGCAAGGACAGGGGTAGGGTACGAGCAGTACTTC. This sequence encodes CASSARTGVGYEQYF. This chain joins TRBV7-2 and TRBJ2-7; the match to TRBD1 covers 9 bases. The V and J ends lost 5 bases and 4 bases, in that order; junction bases with no gene match: 9. The CDR3 spans 15 residues. Germline-derived CDR1 and CDR2 are SGHTA and FQGNSA.

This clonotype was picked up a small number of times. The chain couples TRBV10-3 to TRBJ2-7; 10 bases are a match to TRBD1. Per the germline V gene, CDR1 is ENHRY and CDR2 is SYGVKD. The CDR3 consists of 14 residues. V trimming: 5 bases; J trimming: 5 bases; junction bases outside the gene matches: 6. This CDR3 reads CAISPGQGTHEQYF. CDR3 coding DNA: TGTGCCATCAGTCCGGGACAGGGGACCCACGAGCAGTACTTC.

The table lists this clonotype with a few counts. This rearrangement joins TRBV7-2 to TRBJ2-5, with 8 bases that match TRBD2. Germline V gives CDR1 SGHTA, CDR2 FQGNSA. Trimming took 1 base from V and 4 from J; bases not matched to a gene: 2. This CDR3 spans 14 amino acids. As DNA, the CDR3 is TGTGCCAGCAGCTTAGGGGCGGGAGGAGAGACCCAGTACTTC. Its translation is CASSLGAGGETQYF.

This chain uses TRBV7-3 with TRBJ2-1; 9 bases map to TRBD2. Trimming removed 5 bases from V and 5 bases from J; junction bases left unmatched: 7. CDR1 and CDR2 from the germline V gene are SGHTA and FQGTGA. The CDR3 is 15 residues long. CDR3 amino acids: CASSPSVAGDNEQFF. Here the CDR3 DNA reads TGTGCCAGCAGCCCTTCGGTAGCGGGAGACAATGAGCAGTTCTTC.

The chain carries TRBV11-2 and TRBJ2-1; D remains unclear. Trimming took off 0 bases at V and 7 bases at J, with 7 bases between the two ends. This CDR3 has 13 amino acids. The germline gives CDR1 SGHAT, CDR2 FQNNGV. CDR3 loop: CASSLDWLNEQFF. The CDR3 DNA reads TGTGCCAGCAGCTTAGATTGGTTGAATGAGCAGTTCTTC. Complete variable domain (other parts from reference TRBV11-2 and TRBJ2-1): EAGVAQSPRYKIIEKRQSVAFWCNPISGHATLYWYQQILGQGPKLLIQFQNNGVVDDSQLPKDRFSAERLKGVDSTLKIQPAKLEDSAVYLCASSLDWLNEQFFGPGTRLTVL.

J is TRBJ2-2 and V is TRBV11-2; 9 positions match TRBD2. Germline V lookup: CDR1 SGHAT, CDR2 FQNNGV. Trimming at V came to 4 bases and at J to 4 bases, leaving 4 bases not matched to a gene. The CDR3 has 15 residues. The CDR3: CASSSSGAPTGELFF. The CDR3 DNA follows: TGTGCCAGCAGCTCTAGCGGGGCCCCCACCGGGGAGCTGTTTTTT.

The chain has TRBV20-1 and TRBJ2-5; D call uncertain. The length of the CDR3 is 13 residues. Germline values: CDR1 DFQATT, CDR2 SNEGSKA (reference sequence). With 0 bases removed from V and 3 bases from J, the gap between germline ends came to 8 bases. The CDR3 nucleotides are TGCAGTGCTAGAGATCTTACAGAAGAGACCCAGTACTTC. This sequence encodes CSARDLTEETQYF.

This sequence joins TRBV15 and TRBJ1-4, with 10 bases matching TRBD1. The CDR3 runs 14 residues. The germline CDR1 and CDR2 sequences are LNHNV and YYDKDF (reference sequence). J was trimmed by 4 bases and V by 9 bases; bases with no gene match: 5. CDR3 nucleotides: TGTGCCACAAACCGGGACAGGGGTAATGAAAAACTGTTTTTT. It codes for CATNRDRGNEKLFF. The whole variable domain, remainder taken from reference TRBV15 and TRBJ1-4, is DAMVIQNPRYQVTQFGKPVTLSCSQTLNHNVMYWYQQKSSQAPKLLFHYYDKDFNNEADTPDNFQSRRPNTSFCFLDIRSPGLGDTAMYLCATNRDRGNEKLFFGSGTQLSVL.

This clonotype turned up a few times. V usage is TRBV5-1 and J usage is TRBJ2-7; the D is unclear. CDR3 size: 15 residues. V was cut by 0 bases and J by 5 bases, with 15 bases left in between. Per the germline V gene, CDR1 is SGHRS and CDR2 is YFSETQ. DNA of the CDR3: TGCGCCAGCAGCTTGGTCGGGCCCCCTAAGGACGAGCAGTACTTC. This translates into CASSLVGPPKDEQYF.

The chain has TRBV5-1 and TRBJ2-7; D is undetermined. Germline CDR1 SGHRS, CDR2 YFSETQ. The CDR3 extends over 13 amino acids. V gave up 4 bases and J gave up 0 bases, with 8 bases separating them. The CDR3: CASSGESSYEQYF. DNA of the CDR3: TGCGCCAGCAGCGGCGAGAGCTCCTACGAGCAGTACTTC.

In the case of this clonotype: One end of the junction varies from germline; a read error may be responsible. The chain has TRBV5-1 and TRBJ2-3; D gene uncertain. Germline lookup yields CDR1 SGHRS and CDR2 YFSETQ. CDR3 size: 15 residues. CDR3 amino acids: CAISLVLSDTDTQYF. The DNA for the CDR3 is TGCGCCATCAGCTTGGTTTTGTCGGACACAGATACGCAGTATTTT.